This T cell receptor beta chain was retrieved from a study of T cell changes during pregnancy in multiple sclerosis. Assay: immunoSEQ multiplex PCR; the TCRdb copy retains only in-frame clones and omits some. The sample contains about 38,000 clones, around 90% of which appear only once. The receptor was isolated from a female donor with multiple sclerosis, enrolled in a pregnancy study. This material consisted of CD4+ T cells from peripheral blood mononuclear cells, taken in the second trimester of pregnancy.

CDR3 sequence: CSVDSASGISGANVLTF. As DNA, the CDR3 is TGCAGCGTTGATTCGGCTAGCGGGATTTCTGGGGCCAACGTCCTGACTTTC. V and J are TRBV29-1 and TRBJ2-6; 9 bases match TRBD2. The CDR3 has 17 residues. V shed 3 bases and J 1 base; nucleotides not matched to a gene: 7. CDR1 SQVTM and CDR2 ANQGSEA come from the germline V gene.